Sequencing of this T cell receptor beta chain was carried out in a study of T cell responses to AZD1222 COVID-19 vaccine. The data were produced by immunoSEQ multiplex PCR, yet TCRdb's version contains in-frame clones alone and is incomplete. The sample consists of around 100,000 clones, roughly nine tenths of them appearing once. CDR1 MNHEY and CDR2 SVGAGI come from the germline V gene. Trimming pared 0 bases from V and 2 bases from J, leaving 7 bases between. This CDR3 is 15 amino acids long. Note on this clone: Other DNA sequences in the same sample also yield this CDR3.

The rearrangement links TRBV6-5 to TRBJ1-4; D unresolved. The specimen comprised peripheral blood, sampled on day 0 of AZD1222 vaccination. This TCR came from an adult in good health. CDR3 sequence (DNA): TGTGCCAGCAGTTACTCAGGGCCCACTAATGAAAAACTGTTTTTT. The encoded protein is CASSYSGPTNEKLFF.